This T cell receptor (beta chain) derives from a study of monozygotic twins with inflammatory bowel disease. Remarks on this clonotype: Its antigen is unknown.

The study, taken as a whole, reports: Especially with disease activity, IBD patients shared fewer clonotypes with others than healthy twins did.

TCRdb re-called the 5' RACE reads; one entry per CDR3 protein, DNA not given. The sample's table shows about 99,000 distinct CDR3 sequences. Germline CDR1 LNHDA, CDR2 SQIVND (reference sequence). The CDR3 is 13 amino acids. V usage is TRBV19 and J usage is TRBJ2-7; TCRdb's D call, TRBD1, is unchecked because there is no DNA. The receptor's source is a human donor with ulcerative colitis or Crohn's disease, or a healthy co-twin of an affected twin (not recorded which). Specimen: blood. The CDR3 region is CASRDRVMDEQYF. Full variable domain (remainder filled in from reference TRBV19 and TRBJ2-7): DGGITQSPKYLFRKEGQNVTLSCEQNLNHDAMYWYRQDPGQGLRLIYYSQIVNDFQKGDIAEGYSVSREKKESFPLTVTSAQKNPTAFYLCASRDRVMDEQYFGPGTRLTVT.